One and the same sample provided the 31 T cell receptor beta chains below, sequenced in a study of T and B cells in COVID-19 patients. TRB rearrangements were amplified by multiplex PCR with BIOMED2 TRB-A/B primers. A single record per CDR3 protein comes from TCRdb applying MiXCR to the multiplex PCR reads. The sample holds over 15,000 distinct CDR3 sequences, over 25% seen once. TRB was amplified from around 250-500 ng of blood genomic DNA. Sequenced: blood. Receptor source: a human donor who had recovered from COVID-19.

Comment on this clonotype: A read error may produce the germline difference seen at one junction end. The chain employs TRBV5-1 and TRBJ1-2; D is undetermined. The CDR3 length is 14 residues. CDR1 is SGHRS and CDR2 is YFSETQ in the germline V gene. The CDR3 reads CASTTKVTADGYTF. CDR3 in DNA: TGTGCCAGCACCACTAAGGTCACGGCGGACGGCTACACCTTC. Using reference TRBV5-1 and TRBJ1-2 for the parts outside the CDR3, the full variable domain is KAGVTQTPRYLIKTRGQQVTLSCSPISGHRSVSWYQQTPGQGLQFLFEYFSETQRNKGNFPGRFSGRQFSNSRSEMNVSTLELGDSALYLCASTTKVTADGYTFGSGTRLTVV.

V gene TRBV4-3 combines with J gene TRBJ2-2; D may be TRBD1 (5 bases). Trimming cost V 4 bases and J 6 bases, with 12 bases left between them. The length of the CDR3 is 14 residues. Germline V gene sequence: CDR1 LGHNA, CDR2 YSLEER. The CDR3 spells CASSLQGNPGELFF. Here the CDR3 DNA reads TGCGCCAGCAGCCTTCAGGGTAACCCCGGGGAGCTGTTTTTT.

This clonotype occurred a few times. This chain links TRBV5-4 with TRBJ2-1, with 9 bases identical to TRBD2. Germline V gene lookup returns CDR1 SGHNT and CDR2 YYREEE (reference sequence). V trimming: 4 bases; J trimming: 6 bases; junction bases outside the gene matches: 11. This CDR3 is 16 amino acids long. This CDR3 reads CASSLGGLAGLNEQFF. In DNA, the CDR3 is TGTGCCAGCAGCCTCGGGGGCCTAGCGGGGCTCAATGAGCAGTTCTTC.

V gene TRBV27 combines with J gene TRBJ2-5; D is possibly TRBD1 (7 bases). Trimming took 3 bases from V and 2 from J, leaving 10 bases between them. The CDR3 loop spans 14 amino acids. Germline V gene lookup returns CDR1 MNHEY and CDR2 SMNVEV (reference sequence). This CDR3 reads CASSLRDRQETQYF. CDR3 nucleotide sequence: TGTGCCAGCAGTTTGCGGGACAGACAAGAGACCCAGTACTTC.

There are a few counts of this clonotype. The chain employs TRBV12-3 or TRBV12-4 and TRBJ2-5; TRBD2 is a possible D gene (6 bases). The V gene lost 5 bases and the J gene lost 3 bases, with 16 bases spanning the gap. This CDR3 comprises 15 residues. CDR3 residues: CASSRTRLGEETQYF. The CDR3 DNA reads TGTGCCAGCAGTCGAACCCGACTAGGGGAAGAGACCCAGTACTTC.

This clonotype showed up many times. The chain carries TRBV18 and TRBJ2-5; TRBD2 agrees at 7 bases. CDR1 is KGHSH, CDR2 LQKENI, per germline. This CDR3 comprises 13 residues. V lost 3 bases to trimming and J lost 3 bases; unmatched junction nucleotides: 1. CDR3 amino acids: CASSPGREETQYF. CDR3 nucleotide sequence: TGTGCCAGCTCACCGGGGAGGGAAGAGACCCAGTACTTC.

In its sample, this clonotype was seen a few times. This rearrangement joins TRBV5-5 to TRBJ1-2; no clear D. Germline values: CDR1 SGHKS, CDR2 YYEKEE (reference sequence). V was pared by 0 bases and J by 8 bases, with 11 bases between. This CDR3 is 13 amino acids long. The CDR3 region is CASSLAAESGYTF. In DNA, the CDR3 is TGTGCCAGCAGCTTGGCCGCGGAGAGCGGCTACACCTTC. Supplemented by reference TRBV5-5 and TRBJ1-2, the full variable domain reads DAGVTQSPTHLIKTRGQQVTLRCSPISGHKSVSWYQQVLGQGPQFIFQYYEKEERGRGNFPDRFSARQFPNYSSELNVNALLLGDSALYLCASSLAAESGYTFGSGTRLTVV.

On this clonotype: It may be a read error: a sequence one base away is much more abundant. This chain uses TRBV19 with TRBJ2-5; D might be TRBD2 (6 bases). This CDR3 spans 14 amino acids. The germline CDR1 and CDR2 sequences are LNHDA and SQIVND (reference sequence). The CDR3: CASRTSSVQEAQYF. CDR3 sequence (DNA): TGTGCCAGTAGAACGTCTAGCGTACAAGAGGCCCAGTACTTC.

V usage is TRBV7-9 and J usage is TRBJ1-3; 8 bases map to TRBD1. J lost 0 bases, V lost 3 bases, and 1 base had no gene match. CDR1 is SEHNR and CDR2 is FQNEAQ in the germline V gene (reference sequence). The CDR3 length is 15 residues. CDR3 in DNA: TGTGCCAGCAGCTTCGGACAGGGCTCTGGAAACACCATATATTTT. It codes for CASSFGQGSGNTIYF.

The CDR3 DNA follows: TGCAGTGCTAGAACTTGGGGGGAGGTTGGTGAGACCCAGTACTTC. This gives the protein CSARTWGEVGETQYF. The rearrangement uses TRBV20-1 and TRBJ2-5; D might be TRBD2 (6 bases). This CDR3 spans 15 amino acids. CDR1 is DFQATT, CDR2 SNEGSKA, per germline (reference sequence). V lost 2 bases and J 5 bases, leaving 18 bases between the germline ends.

Remarks on this clonotype: Being one base from a much bigger clone, this may be a read error. V and J are TRBV18 and TRBJ2-3; 7 nucleotides line up with TRBD1. The CDR3 covers 16 residues. Germline V lookup: CDR1 KGHSH, CDR2 LQKENI. The trim removed 7 bases at V and 0 bases at J, leaving 10 bases unmatched. CDR3 residues: CASLPLRTGSTDTQYF. CDR3 sequence (DNA): TGTGCCAGCTTACCTCTTCGGACAGGAAGCACAGATACGCAGTATTTT. Full variable domain (rest looked up from reference TRBV18 and TRBJ2-3): NAGVMQNPRHLVRRRGQEARLRCSPMKGHSHVYWYRQLPEEGLKFMVYLQKENIIDESGMPKERFSAEFPKEGPSILRIQQVVRGDSAAYFCASLPLRTGSTDTQYFGPGTRLTVL.

This clonotype was detected a few times. The V and J genes are TRBV7-6 and TRBJ1-2; 7 bases match TRBD1. The CDR3 contains 15 residues. CDR1 SGHVS and CDR2 FNYEAQ come from the germline V gene. The V gene end was trimmed by 1 base and the J gene end by 7 bases; junction bases not matched to a gene: 9. The CDR3: CASSLDQGDLGGYTF. The CDR3 DNA is TGTGCCAGCAGCTTAGACCAGGGGGACCTCGGTGGCTACACCTTC.

This clonotype is judged medium-sized. The chain carries TRBV6-1 and TRBJ2-1; TRBD1 might be the D (6 bases). V lost 2 bases to trimming and J lost 8 bases, with 16 bases between them. This CDR3 has 15 residues. Germline V gene lookup returns CDR1 MNHNS and CDR2 SASEGT. CDR3 loop: CASSEQGTGGDEQFF. In DNA form, the CDR3 reads TGTGCCAGCAGTGAACAGGGGACGGGCGGTGATGAGCAGTTCTTC.

The V and J genes are TRBV12-3 or TRBV12-4 and TRBJ1-1; TRBD1 is a possible D gene (5 bases). This CDR3 has 12 amino acids. V lost 7 bases and J 10 bases, leaving 16 bases between the germline ends. CDR3 DNA sequence: TGTGCCAGCAACCTAGCCAGGGATGGAGCTTTCTTT. It translates to CASNLARDGAFF.

In its sample, this clonotype was seen a few times. The J gene is TRBJ2-1, the V gene TRBV4-3; D gene unclear. The germline CDR1 and CDR2 sequences are LGHNA and YSLEER. The CDR3 covers 15 residues. With 5 bases removed from V and 5 bases from J, the gap between germline ends came to 16 bases. CDR3: CASSALGQLNNEQFF. Written as DNA, the CDR3 is TGCGCCAGCAGCGCTCTCGGGCAGCTGAACAATGAGCAGTTCTTC.

This clonotype was detected many times. This chain uses TRBV27 with TRBJ2-7, with 10 bases identical to TRBD1. The CDR3 has 15 residues. V gave up 4 bases and J gave up 2 bases; unmatched junction bases: 5. CDR1 is MNHEY and CDR2 is SMNVEV in the germline V gene (reference sequence). CDR3 loop: CASSSGQGGPYEQYF. DNA of the CDR3: TGTGCCAGCAGTTCCGGACAGGGGGGGCCCTACGAGCAGTACTTC.

This clonotype was seen repeatedly, ten times or more. The chain joins TRBV13 to TRBJ2-7; 7 nucleotides match TRBD1. From germline, CDR1 is PRHDT and CDR2 FYEKMQ (reference sequence). V lost 5 bases, J lost 2 bases, and 6 bases stayed unmatched. The CDR3 consists of 14 residues. CDR3 region: CASSPRQGPYEQYF. Here the CDR3 DNA reads TGTGCCAGCAGCCCTAGACAGGGCCCCTACGAGCAGTACTTC.

The gene calls are TRBV10-3 and TRBJ2-5; 14 bases match TRBD2. The CDR3 is 16 amino acids. Germline CDR1 and CDR2: ENHRY and SYGVKD. V trimming: 10 bases; J trimming: 2 bases; junction bases outside the gene matches: 9. CDR3 bases: TGTGCCACCGGTACGGGGACTAGCGGGGGACAAGAGACCCAGTACTTC. This encodes CATGTGTSGGQETQYF.

This clonotype was recorded once. The rearrangement uses TRBV10-1 and TRBJ1-1; D remains unclear. The CDR3 has 13 residues. The V gene lost 6 bases and the J gene lost 4 bases, with 12 bases spanning the gap. Germline V gives CDR1 WNHNN, CDR2 SYGVQD (reference sequence). The CDR3 sequence is CASSAARGTEAFF. CDR3 DNA: TGCGCCAGCAGCGCCGCCCGGGGCACTGAAGCTTTCTTT.

The table lists this clonotype with a few counts. The chain recombines TRBV7-2 with TRBJ2-5; tentatively, D is TRBD1 or TRBD2 (5 bases each). Germline loops: CDR1 SGHTA, CDR2 FQGNSA. The CDR3 runs to 14 residues. V was shortened by 3 bases and J by 3 bases, with 11 bases between the two germline ends. The CDR3 DNA sequence: TGTGCCAGCAGCTTGGGGACCCATGAAGAGACCCAGTACTTC. This sequence encodes CASSLGTHEETQYF.

The V gene is TRBV12-3 or TRBV12-4, the J gene TRBJ2-3, with D possibly matching TRBD2 (6 bases). Trimming left V 5 bases short and J 0 bases short, with 12 bases between. This CDR3 region has 15 residues. The CDR3 DNA reads as TGTGCCAGCAGTCGGGGGATAGCTAGCACAGATACGCAGTATTTT. This translates into CASSRGIASTDTQYF.

This clonotype was found a few times. The rearrangement uses TRBV5-1 and TRBJ2-7; 10 bases line up with TRBD1. J gave up 1 base and V 4 bases, and 5 bases lay outside the gene matches. CDR1 and CDR2 (germline): SGHRS, YFSETQ. The CDR3 loop spans 15 amino acids. CDR3 sequence (DNA): TGCGCCAGCAGCGACGGGGGACAGGGGTCCTACGAGCAGTACTTC. Amino acids: CASSDGGQGSYEQYF.

This chain connects TRBV7-2 to TRBJ2-3; 9 nucleotides line up with TRBD1. CDR1 is SGHTA, CDR2 FQGNSA, per germline. This CDR3 spans 15 amino acids. After removal of 3 bases from V and 3 bases from J, the junction contained 4 bases not matched to a gene. For the CDR3, the DNA is TGTGCCAGCAGCTTTTCGACAGGGGGTACAGATACGCAGTATTTT. It specifies CASSFSTGGTDTQYF. The full variable domain, rest sourced from reference TRBV7-2 and TRBJ2-3, is GAGVSQSPSNKVTEKGKDVELRCDPISGHTALYWYRQSLGQGLEFLIYFQGNSAPDKSGLPSDRFSAERTGGSVSTLTIQRTQQEDSAVYLCASSFSTGGTDTQYFGPGTRLTVL.

The V call is TRBV6-5, the J call TRBJ1-2, with TRBD1 matching over 9 bases. CDR1 MNHEY and CDR2 SVGAGI come from the germline V gene. This CDR3 has 14 residues. J lost 5 bases, V lost 10 bases, and 11 bases had no gene match. The chain's CDR3 is CAIKPGQGGYGYTF. CDR3 in DNA: TGTGCCATCAAACCGGGACAGGGAGGATATGGCTACACCTTC.

This clonotype is labeled medium-sized. This sequence joins TRBV27 and TRBJ2-5; 9 bases are shared with TRBD2. The V gene end was trimmed by 5 bases and the J gene end by 5 bases; junction bases not matched to a gene: 9. Germline CDR1 MNHEY, CDR2 SMNVEV (reference sequence). The CDR3 runs to 15 residues. CDR3 residues: CASSQLAGAAETQYF. The CDR3, as DNA: TGTGCCAGCAGTCAACTAGCGGGTGCGGCCGAGACCCAGTACTTC.

Sample share makes this clonotype medium-sized. This rearrangement joins TRBV27 to TRBJ2-1, with D perhaps TRBD1 or TRBD2 (5 bases each). This CDR3 contains 14 residues. Germline V gene data show CDR1 as MNHEY and CDR2 as SMNVEV (reference sequence). With 5 bases removed from V and 8 bases from J, the gap between germline ends came to 16 bases. The CDR3 spells CASSETKRGDEQFF. In nucleotides, the CDR3 is TGTGCCAGCAGTGAAACGAAGAGGGGTGATGAGCAGTTCTTC.

This clonotype was seen ten or more times. V gene TRBV11-1 combines with J gene TRBJ1-3; the D gene is possibly TRBD1 (5 bases). The CDR3 totals 18 residues. The V gene lost 5 bases and the J gene lost 4 bases, with 24 bases spanning the gap. Germline loops: CDR1 SGHAT, CDR2 FQDESV (reference sequence). CDR3 DNA sequence: TGTGCCAGCAGCACATCTTTCCTTTCAGGGTCCGGCGGAAACACCATATATTTT. It yields the protein CASSTSFLSGSGGNTIYF.

The chain links TRBV18 to TRBJ1-1; the D is unclear. CDR3 length: 14 residues. Trimming removed 2 bases from V and 1 base from J, with 8 bases in between. CDR1 is KGHSH, CDR2 LQKENI, per germline. The CDR3 region has the DNA TGTGCCAGCTCACCATCGTGGGGGAACACTGAAGCTTTCTTT. As protein: CASSPSWGNTEAFF.

This clonotype was seen ten or more times. The chain employs TRBV10-3 and TRBJ2-1; the match to TRBD2 covers 8 bases. Germline V CDR1 and CDR2: ENHRY, SYGVKD. V lost 6 bases and J lost 3; bases outside the gene matches: 4. The CDR3 runs 14 residues. The CDR3 loop is CAISSGTSYNEQFF. The DNA of the CDR3 is TGTGCCATCAGCTCCGGGACTAGCTACAATGAGCAGTTCTTC.

The chain couples TRBV20-1 to TRBJ2-3; 8 nucleotides line up with TRBD1. V dropped 1 base and J dropped 6; count of bases not matched to a gene: 9. The CDR3 sequence is 15 residues long. Germline assignment: CDR1 DFQATT and CDR2 SNEGSKA (reference sequence). CDR3 loop: CSARAGDRIVDTQYF. The CDR3 DNA reads as TGCAGTGCTAGAGCTGGGGACAGGATAGTGGATACGCAGTATTTT.

This clonotype was detected a few times. The rearrangement links TRBV6-5 to TRBJ1-5; 10 nucleotides align to TRBD1. This CDR3 region has 19 residues. Germline V gene data show CDR1 as MNHEY and CDR2 as SVGAGI. The V and J ends lost 6 bases and 1 base, in that order; junction bases with no gene match: 15. CDR3 nucleotide sequence: TGTGCCAGCAGGCCGGGACAGGGGTTGATTTTCGGAAGCAATCAGCCCCAGCATTTT. Translated, it gives CASRPGQGLIFGSNQPQHF.